Each of the 28 T cell receptor beta chains below was sequenced from the same sample in a study of blood T cell repertoires in COVID-19. Clones were read by immunoSEQ multiplex PCR, and TCRdb kept only the in-frame ones, dropping some. The repertoire includes around 300,000 clones, 88% of them detected once, and 2.5% to 3.5% sits in the top ten. Sample: PBMCs or T cells enriched from blood (not recorded which). The origin of the receptors is a woman in her fifties or sixties who had recovered from COVID-19.

The V and J genes are TRBV15 and TRBJ2-1; no firm D call. CDR3 length: 12 amino acids. Trimming pared 0 bases from V and 8 bases from J, leaving 5 bases between. Germline CDR1 reads LNHNV; CDR2 reads YYDKDF (reference sequence). The CDR3 nucleotides are TGTGCCACCAGCAGAGATTTCGATGAGCAGTTCTTC. This sequence encodes CATSRDFDEQFF. The variable domain in full, with the rest retrieved from reference TRBV15 and TRBJ2-1, is DAMVIQNPRYQVTQFGKPVTLSCSQTLNHNVMYWYQQKSSQAPKLLFHYYDKDFNNEADTPDNFQSRRPNTSFCFLDIRSPGLGDTAMYLCATSRDFDEQFFGPGTRLTVL.

The chain uses TRBV28 and TRBJ1-6, with 12 bases fitting TRBD1. This CDR3 region has 14 residues. Germline V gene data show CDR1 as MDHEN and CDR2 as SYDVKM. The V segment lost 7 bases and the J segment 9 bases; nucleotides outside the gene matches: 4. The CDR3 region is CASNLGQGASPLHF. DNA for the CDR3: TGTGCCAGCAATTTGGGACAGGGGGCTTCACCCCTCCACTTT.

The chain combines TRBV2 with TRBJ1-5, with D possibly being TRBD1 (6 bases). V was shortened by 7 bases and J by 6 bases, with 13 bases between the two germline ends. Germline loops: CDR1 SNHLY, CDR2 FYNNEI. The CDR3 has 13 amino acids. The CDR3 region has the DNA TGTGCCAGCACCTGGGACATGGGTCAGCCCCAGCATTTT. This sequence encodes CASTWDMGQPQHF.

V is TRBV20-1 and J is TRBJ1-2; D ambiguous. The germline V gene has CDR1 DFQATT and CDR2 SNEGSKA (reference sequence). CDR3 length: 14 amino acids. Trimming left V 3 bases short and J 2 bases short, with 13 bases between. The CDR3 sequence is CSASHLQSNYGYTF. The CDR3 region has the DNA TGCAGTGCTAGTCATTTACAGAGCAACTATGGCTACACCTTC.

The V and J genes are TRBV9 and TRBJ1-4, with unresolved D. This CDR3 contains 14 residues. Deletions cut 0 bases from V and 0 bases from J, with 3 bases between. CDR1 and CDR2 (germline): SGDLS, YYNGEE. This CDR3 reads CASSVGATNEKLFF. The CDR3 DNA follows: TGTGCCAGCAGCGTAGGAGCAACTAATGAAAAACTGTTTTTT.

This clone was observed a few times. V usage is TRBV28 and J usage is TRBJ1-1; D perhaps matches TRBD1 (6 bases). The germline V gene has CDR1 MDHEN and CDR2 SYDVKM. The V gene lost 6 bases and the J gene lost 4 bases, with 18 bases spanning the gap. CDR3 length: 15 residues. The CDR3 nucleotides are TGTGCCAGCAGCGTTACAGGGAGTGTCGTCACTGAAGCTTTCTTT. It translates to CASSVTGSVVTEAFF. The full variable domain, completed using reference TRBV28 and TRBJ1-1, is DVKVTQSSRYLVKRTGEKVFLECVQDMDHENMFWYRQDPGLGLRLIYFSYDVKMKEKGDIPEGYSVSREKKERFSLILESASTNQTSMYLCASSVTGSVVTEAFFGQGTRLTVV.

The rearrangement joins TRBV6-4 to TRBJ2-3, with D possibly matching TRBD2 (5 bases). The CDR3 consists of 13 residues. Germline loops: CDR1 MRHNA, CDR2 SNTAGT. Trimming took off 3 bases at V and 3 bases at J, with 7 bases between the two ends. CDR3 coding DNA: TGTGCCAGCAGTGATACTAGTACAGATACGCAGTATTTT. Protein: CASSDTSTDTQYF.

The chain carries TRBV15 and TRBJ2-1; a possible D gene is TRBD2 (6 bases). Trimming cost V 0 bases and J 7 bases, with 19 bases left between them. CDR1 LNHNV and CDR2 YYDKDF come from the germline V gene (reference sequence). This CDR3 spans 17 amino acids. CDR3 sequence: CATSRDLSSAGTNEQFF. DNA of the CDR3: TGTGCCACCAGCAGAGATCTAAGTTCGGCAGGGACTAATGAGCAGTTCTTC.

The chain combines TRBV15 with TRBJ2-3, with D maybe TRBD1 (6 bases). Per the germline V gene, CDR1 is LNHNV and CDR2 is YYDKDF (reference sequence). The CDR3 length is 15 residues. V was trimmed by 0 bases and J by 4 bases, leaving 11 bases between them. The CDR3 DNA sequence: TGTGCCACCAGCAGAGAAAGACAGGTGGCAGATACGCAGTATTTT. Translated, it gives CATSRERQVADTQYF.

The chain is built from TRBV29-1 and TRBJ1-2, with a possible D match to TRBD1 (5 bases). The CDR3 totals 14 residues. The germline V gene has CDR1 SQVTM and CDR2 ANQGSEA. Trimming cost V 7 bases and J 5 bases, with 20 bases left between them. The CDR3 nucleotides read TGCAGCGCCCCCTCGGCGCAGGGTCTGTATGGCTACACCTTC. Translated, it gives CSAPSAQGLYGYTF.

The chain is built from TRBV7-9 and TRBJ1-6; unclear D gene. Trimming removed 2 bases from V and 15 bases from J, with 11 bases in between. The CDR3 totals 12 residues. Germline V gives CDR1 SEHNR, CDR2 FQNEAQ (reference sequence). Here the CDR3 DNA reads TGTGCCAGCAGCTTAATTAGTCTCGACCTCCACTTT. Translated, it gives CASSLISLDLHF.

V usage is TRBV6-5 and J usage is TRBJ2-1, with 7 bases that match TRBD2. Per the germline V gene, CDR1 is MNHEY and CDR2 is SVGAGI. J was trimmed by 7 bases and V by 6 bases; bases with no gene match: 6. CDR3 length equals 13 residues. The CDR3 DNA sequence: TGTGCCAGCAGACGGACTAGTCGGAATGAGCAGTTCTTC. Protein product: CASRRTSRNEQFF.

This clone was counted a single time. This chain uses TRBV3-1 (or the pseudogene TRBV3-2) with TRBJ1-6; 8 nucleotides line up with TRBD1. J lost 14 bases, V lost 3 bases, and 9 bases had no gene match. CDR1 is LGHDT and CDR2 is YNNKEL in the germline V gene (reference sequence). This CDR3 has 14 amino acids. CDR3 nucleotide sequence: TGTGCCAGCAGCCAGGGGACAGGCCTTCTTGCCCTCCACTTT. Translated: CASSQGTGLLALHF.

This clone was picked up one time. The rearrangement links TRBV7-8 to TRBJ2-2, with D perhaps matching TRBD2 (5 bases). V lost 2 bases, J lost 3 bases, and 7 bases lay in between. The CDR3 loop spans 14 amino acids. The germline gives CDR1 SGHVS, CDR2 FQNEAQ. This chain's CDR3 is CASSLQDYTGELFF. DNA of the CDR3: TGTGCCAGCAGCTTACAGGACTACACCGGGGAGCTGTTTTTT.

This sequence joins TRBV28 and TRBJ2-5, with TRBD1 matching over 9 bases. CDR1 and CDR2 (germline): MDHEN, SYDVKM. Germline trimming cut 6 bases from V and 5 bases from J; bases unmatched to any gene: 7. The CDR3 runs to 14 residues. CDR3 residues: CASSPRTGDETQYF. CDR3 coding DNA: TGTGCCAGCAGCCCCAGGACAGGGGACGAGACCCAGTACTTC.

V is TRBV15 and J is TRBJ1-2; 8 bases line up with TRBD1. With 5 bases clipped from V and 3 bases from J, the junction kept 8 bases outside the gene matches. Germline-derived CDR1 and CDR2 are LNHNV and YYDKDF (reference sequence). This CDR3 contains 15 residues. Here the CDR3 DNA reads TGTGCCACCAGCCGTAGACAGGGGAGGGACTATGGCTACACCTTC. Translating gives CATSRRQGRDYGYTF.

This chain links TRBV30 with TRBJ1-6; D is perhaps TRBD1 (5 bases). The CDR3 runs 13 residues. CDR1 is GTSNPN and CDR2 is SVGIG in the germline V gene (reference sequence). V gave up 2 bases and J gave up 5 bases, with 7 bases separating them. CDR3 residues: CAWSLQDNSPLHF. The CDR3 DNA is TGTGCCTGGAGTTTACAGGATAATTCACCCCTCCACTTT.

This chain links TRBV7-3 with TRBJ2-4; D not certain. The CDR3 extends over 16 amino acids. Germline-derived CDR1 and CDR2 are SGHTA and FQGTGA. Trimming cost V 2 bases and J 0 bases, with 11 bases left between them. CDR3 DNA sequence: TGTGCCAGCAGCTTATCGGGTACTCTAGCCAAAAACATTCAGTACTTC. Its translation: CASSLSGTLAKNIQYF.

This chain uses TRBV6-5 with TRBJ1-2, with 7 bases that match TRBD1. Losses at the gene ends were 2 bases for V and 7 bases for J; bases not matched to a gene: 7. Germline assignment: CDR1 MNHEY and CDR2 SVGAGI. The CDR3 is 14 residues long. CDR3 coding DNA: TGTGCCAGCAGTTACCGCCAGGGGGTTAGTGGCTACACCTTC. It encodes CASSYRQGVSGYTF.

This clone came up a few times. The chain carries TRBV19 and TRBJ2-7, with D possibly TRBD1 on 6 matching bases. The CDR3 loop spans 14 amino acids. The V gene's germline CDR1 is LNHDA and CDR2 SQIVND (reference sequence). V gave up 5 bases and J gave up 1 base, with 12 bases separating them. Written as DNA, the CDR3 is TGTGCCAGTAGTCCACTCCAGGGGTCCTACGAGCAGTACTTC. As protein: CASSPLQGSYEQYF.

The chain recombines TRBV28 with TRBJ1-5; D is possibly TRBD1 (6 bases). The V gene's germline CDR1 is MDHEN and CDR2 SYDVKM. This CDR3 is 17 amino acids long. Trimming left V 4 bases short and J 4 bases short, with 20 bases between. The CDR3 reads CASSYTMTDRKNQPQHF. CDR3 bases: TGTGCCAGCAGTTACACCATGACCGACAGGAAAAATCAGCCCCAGCATTTT.

The chain uses TRBV7-2 and TRBJ1-5; D remains ambiguous. Germline V lookup: CDR1 SGHTA, CDR2 FQGNSA. V was cut by 3 bases and J by 2 bases, with 8 bases left in between. This CDR3 has 14 residues. DNA of the CDR3: TGTGCCAGCAGCTTCTGGCATGGCAATCAGCCCCAGCATTTT. Its translation: CASSFWHGNQPQHF.

The chain is built from TRBV10-3 and TRBJ1-1, with TRBD1 matching over 9 bases. The CDR3 has 15 residues. The V gene end was trimmed by 8 bases and the J gene end by 5 bases; junction bases not matched to a gene: 12. CDR1 and CDR2 from the germline V gene are ENHRY and SYGVKD. In DNA, the CDR3 is TGTGCCATCTCCGGCGGGACAGGGACTTCGACTGAAGCTTTCTTT. This encodes CAISGGTGTSTEAFF.

The chain joins TRBV6-5 to TRBJ1-4, with 8 bases identical to TRBD1. The CDR3 has 14 amino acids. V shed 6 bases, J shed 7 bases, and the junction held 7 bases outside the gene matches. Germline CDR1 is MNHEY and CDR2 is SVGAGI. CDR3: CASSRDRPGEKLFF. Written as DNA, the CDR3 is TGTGCCAGCAGCCGGGACAGGCCAGGTGAAAAACTGTTTTTT.

The V call is TRBV4-2, the J call TRBJ2-5, with TRBD2 identical over 12 bases. J gave up 9 bases and V 0 bases, and 14 bases lay outside the gene matches. This CDR3 region has 18 residues. Germline loops: CDR1 LGHNA, CDR2 YNFKEQ. CDR3 in amino acids: CASSQDTWLAGGSGAQYF. The CDR3 DNA sequence: TGTGCCAGCAGCCAAGATACGTGGCTAGCGGGAGGGAGCGGGGCCCAGTACTTC.

This clone was observed once. This chain links TRBV9 with TRBJ2-7, with D perhaps matching TRBD2 (5 bases). V was cut by 0 bases and J by 4 bases, with 8 bases left in between. This CDR3 has 13 residues. Germline V gene sequence: CDR1 SGDLS, CDR2 YYNGEE. CDR3 in amino acids: CASSVALGYEQYF. The CDR3 nucleotides are TGTGCCAGCAGCGTAGCACTAGGGTACGAGCAGTACTTC.

A single count supports this clone. V and J are TRBV9 and TRBJ2-7; 9 bases map to TRBD2. Trimming removed 6 bases from V and 6 bases from J; junction bases left unmatched: 4. CDR3 length: 12 amino acids. The germline V gene has CDR1 SGDLS and CDR2 YYNGEE. The CDR3 reads CASNSGGLEQYF. In nucleotides, the CDR3 is TGTGCCAGCAACAGCGGGGGGCTCGAGCAGTACTTC.

The chain carries TRBV7-9 and TRBJ2-7; D gene ambiguous. Trimming shortened V by 0 bases and J by 0 bases, and 9 bases separated the two germline ends. This CDR3 spans 15 amino acids. Germline V gene sequence: CDR1 SEHNR, CDR2 FQNEAQ (reference sequence). The CDR3 nucleotides are TGTGCCAGCAGCTTAGCGCTTAGTTACTCCTACGAGCAGTACTTC. This codes for CASSLALSYSYEQYF.